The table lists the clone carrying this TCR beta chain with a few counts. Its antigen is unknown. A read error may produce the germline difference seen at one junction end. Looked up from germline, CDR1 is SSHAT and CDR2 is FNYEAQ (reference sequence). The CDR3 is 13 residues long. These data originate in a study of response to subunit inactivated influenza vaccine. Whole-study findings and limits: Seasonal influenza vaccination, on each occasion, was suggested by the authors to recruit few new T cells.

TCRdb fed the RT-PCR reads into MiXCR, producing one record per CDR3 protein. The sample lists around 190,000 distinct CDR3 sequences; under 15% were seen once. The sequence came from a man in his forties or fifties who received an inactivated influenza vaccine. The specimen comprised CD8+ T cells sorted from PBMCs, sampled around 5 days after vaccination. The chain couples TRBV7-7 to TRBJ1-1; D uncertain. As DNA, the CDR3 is TGTGCTAGCAGCTACACAGCGAACACTGAAGCTTTCTTT. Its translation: CASSYTANTEAFF.